A selection of T cell receptor beta chains follows, all from one sample in a study of response to subunit inactivated influenza vaccine. TCRdb processed the RT-PCR reads anew with MiXCR; each CDR3 protein has one entry. This table holds 500,000 to 550,000 distinct CDR3 sequences, less than 8% found once. Source: PBMCs from blood, taken less than 25 months after vaccination. These receptors all stem from a man aged 50 to 75 who received an inactivated influenza vaccine. Each CDR3 is given with its conserved first and last residue. Each record gives: V gene, J gene, D gene, clone size, CDR3 protein. A D gene is named only where the DNA matches it firmly. The size of a clone is reported for some rows only, either as once, few or many, or as a class for expanded clones.

>TRBV12-3/TRBV12-4|TRBJ2-5|.|few
CASSPSLIRETQYF
>TRBV12-3/TRBV12-4|TRBJ2-5|TRBD2|many
CASSLAGRETQYF
>TRBV3-1|TRBJ2-2|.|many
CASSQDQDTNTGELFF
>TRBV5-1|TRBJ2-7|.|many
CASSLEGTAREQYF
>TRBV30|TRBJ1-2|TRBD1|few
CAWSENRGEYGYTF
>TRBV5-1|TRBJ2-2|.|.
CASSQTSNVGGELFF
>TRBV12-3/TRBV12-4|TRBJ1-6|.|.
CASSLRENSPLHF
>TRBV29-1|TRBJ2-7|.|many
CSVVTGFEQYF
>TRBV20-1|TRBJ2-1|TRBD1|few
CSARSGTGGFNEQFF
>TRBV18|TRBJ1-1|.|many
CASSYLDRPRNTEAFF
>TRBV10-3|TRBJ2-3|TRBD2|few
CAISLAGDGADTQYF
>TRBV5-1|TRBJ1-2|.|.
CASSQGQRAIYGYTF
>TRBV4-2|TRBJ1-4|TRBD1|few
CASSQDTGVTNEKLFF
>TRBV5-1|TRBJ1-5|TRBD1|few
CASSRSGQGDQPQHF
>TRBV10-1|TRBJ2-7|.|many
CASSEYGTQSEQYF
>TRBV6-1|TRBJ1-2|.|.
CASSNWENNYGYTF
>TRBV2|TRBJ2-5|TRBD2|few
CASEGGETQYF
>TRBV11-2|TRBJ2-3|.|.
CASSFGPSSTDTQYF
>TRBV20-1|TRBJ2-3|.|.
CSATGGPTDTQYF
>TRBV28|TRBJ2-3|TRBD2|many
CASSLLLAGPNADTQYF
>TRBV20-1|TRBJ2-2|.|.
CSARGRTNTGELFF
>TRBV18|TRBJ2-3|TRBD1|.
CASSPQNRGADTQYF
>TRBV9|TRBJ1-1|.|few
CASSVRGTAEAFF
>TRBV20-1|TRBJ2-7|.|.
CSASGGRYSYEQYF
>TRBV20-1|TRBJ2-1|TRBD2|few
CSARAPRGGNEQFF
>TRBV5-5|TRBJ1-4|.|many
CASTLTGGNEKLFF
>TRBV2|TRBJ2-3|.|.
CASSPGRRERDTQYF
>TRBV5-1|TRBJ1-2|.|many
CASSSAGVYGYTF
>TRBV7-2|TRBJ2-7|.|few
CASSNTPGQSYEQYF
>TRBV5-1|TRBJ2-3|TRBD2|few
CASSSGTSGGGDTQYF
>TRBV7-2|TRBJ2-7|TRBD2|.
CASSSLAGGRSYEQYF
>TRBV6-1|TRBJ2-5|.|few
CASKDNLQETQYF
>TRBV7-9|TRBJ2-4|.|many
CASSSTGTVAKNIQYF
>TRBV20-1|TRBJ2-7|TRBD2|many
CSALIPGLAGEEQYF
>TRBV10-3|TRBJ2-1|TRBD1|few
CAISEGRTGGNEQFF
>TRBV12-3/TRBV12-4|TRBJ1-1|.|few
CASSFFGVNTEAFF
>TRBV9|TRBJ2-1|TRBD2|few
CASSPHSGRANNEQFF
>TRBV20-1|TRBJ1-5|.|few
CSARGSNGQPQHF
>TRBV12-3/TRBV12-4|TRBJ1-3|.|many
CASSPYGTDTAIYF
>TRBV7-2|TRBJ1-6|TRBD1|.
CASSLASGGSPLHF
>TRBV10-3|TRBJ1-6|TRBD1|few
CAISARDSGVASPLHF
>TRBV7-9|TRBJ2-1|.|few
CASSRRGGLSYNEQFF
>TRBV20-1|TRBJ2-7|TRBD2|.
CSARRGSSYEQYF
>TRBV4-2|TRBJ2-7|TRBD1|few
CASSTQGATSYEQYF